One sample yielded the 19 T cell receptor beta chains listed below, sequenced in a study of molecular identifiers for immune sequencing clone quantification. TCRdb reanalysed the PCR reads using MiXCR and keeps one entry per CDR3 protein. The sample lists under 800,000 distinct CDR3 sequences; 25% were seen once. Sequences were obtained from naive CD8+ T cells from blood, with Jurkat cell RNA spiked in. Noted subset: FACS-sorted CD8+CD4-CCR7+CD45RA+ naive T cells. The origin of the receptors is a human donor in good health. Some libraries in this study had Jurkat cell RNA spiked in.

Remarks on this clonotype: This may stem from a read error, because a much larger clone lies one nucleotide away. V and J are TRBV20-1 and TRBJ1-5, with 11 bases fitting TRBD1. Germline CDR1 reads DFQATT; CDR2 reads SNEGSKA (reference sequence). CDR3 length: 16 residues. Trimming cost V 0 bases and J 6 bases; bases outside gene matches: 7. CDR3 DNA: TGCAGTGCTAGAGACCGAGGACAGGGGGCGCCTCAGCCCCAGCATTTT. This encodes CSARDRGQGAPQPQHF.

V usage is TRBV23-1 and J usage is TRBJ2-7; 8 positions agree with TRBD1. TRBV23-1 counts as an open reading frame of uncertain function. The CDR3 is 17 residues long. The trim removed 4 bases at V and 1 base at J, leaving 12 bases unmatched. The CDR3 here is CASSPPAGGQVSYEQYF. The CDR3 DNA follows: TGCGCCAGCAGTCCCCCGGCAGGGGGACAGGTTTCCTACGAGCAGTACTTC.

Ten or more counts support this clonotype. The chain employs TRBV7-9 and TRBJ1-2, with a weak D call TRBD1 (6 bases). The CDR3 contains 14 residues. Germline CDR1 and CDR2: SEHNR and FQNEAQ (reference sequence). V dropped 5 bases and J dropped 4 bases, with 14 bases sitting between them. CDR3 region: CASSQTGFGYGYTF. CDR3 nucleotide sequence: TGTGCCAGCAGCCAAACAGGGTTCGGCTATGGCTACACCTTC.

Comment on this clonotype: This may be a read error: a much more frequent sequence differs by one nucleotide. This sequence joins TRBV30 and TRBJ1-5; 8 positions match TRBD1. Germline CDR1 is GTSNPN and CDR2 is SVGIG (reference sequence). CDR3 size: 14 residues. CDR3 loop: CAYGQGGSNHPQHF. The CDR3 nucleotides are TGTGCATATGGACAGGGCGGGAGCAATCATCCCCAGCATTTT. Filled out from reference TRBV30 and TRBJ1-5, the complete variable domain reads SQTIHQWPATLVQPVGSPLSLECTVEGTSNPNLYWYRQAAGRGLQLLFYSVGIGQISSEVPQNLSASRPQDRQFILSSKKLLLSDSGFYLCAYGQGGSNHPQHFGDGTRLSIL.

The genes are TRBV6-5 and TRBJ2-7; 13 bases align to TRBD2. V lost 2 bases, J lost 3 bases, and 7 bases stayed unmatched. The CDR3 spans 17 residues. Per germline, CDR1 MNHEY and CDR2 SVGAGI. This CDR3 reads CASSYGTSGDRSYEQYF. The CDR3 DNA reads TGTGCCAGCAGTTACGGGACTAGCGGGGACCGTAGCTACGAGCAGTACTTC.

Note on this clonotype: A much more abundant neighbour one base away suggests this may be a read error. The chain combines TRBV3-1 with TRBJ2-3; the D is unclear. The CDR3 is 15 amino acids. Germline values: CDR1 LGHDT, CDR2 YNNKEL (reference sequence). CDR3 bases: TGTGCCAGCAGCCTCACGTCCCCCCTCACAGATACGCAGTGTTTT. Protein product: CASSLTSPLTDTQCF.

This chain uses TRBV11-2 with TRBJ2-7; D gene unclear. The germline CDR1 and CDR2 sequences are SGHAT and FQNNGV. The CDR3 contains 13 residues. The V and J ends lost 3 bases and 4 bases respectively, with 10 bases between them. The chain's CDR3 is CASSFMYGYEQYF. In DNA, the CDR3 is TGTGCCAGCAGCTTTATGTACGGTTACGAGCAGTACTTC.

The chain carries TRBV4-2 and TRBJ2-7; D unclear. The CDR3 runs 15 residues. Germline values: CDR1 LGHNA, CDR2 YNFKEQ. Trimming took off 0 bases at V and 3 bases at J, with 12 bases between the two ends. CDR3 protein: CASSQDVGESYEQYF. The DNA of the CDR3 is TGTGCCAGCAGCCAAGACGTGGGCGAGAGCTACGAGCAGTACTTC.

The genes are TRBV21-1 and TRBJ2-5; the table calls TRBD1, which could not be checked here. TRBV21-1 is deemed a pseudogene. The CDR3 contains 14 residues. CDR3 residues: CARVPKGVRETQYF. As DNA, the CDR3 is TGTGCCAGGGTACCGAAAGGGGTCAGAGAGACCCAGTACTTC.

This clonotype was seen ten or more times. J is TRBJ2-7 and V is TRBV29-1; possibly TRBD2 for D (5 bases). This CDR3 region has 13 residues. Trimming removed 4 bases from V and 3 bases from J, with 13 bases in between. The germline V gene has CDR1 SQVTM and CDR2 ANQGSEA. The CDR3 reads CSVVVREYYEQYF. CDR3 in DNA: TGCAGCGTTGTGGTCCGGGAATACTACGAGCAGTACTTC.

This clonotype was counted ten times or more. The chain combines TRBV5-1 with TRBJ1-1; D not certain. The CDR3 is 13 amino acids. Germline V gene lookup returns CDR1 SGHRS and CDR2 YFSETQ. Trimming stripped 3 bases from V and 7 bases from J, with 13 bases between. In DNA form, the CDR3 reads TGCGCCAGCAGCTACTCGACGGACTTTGAAGCTTTCTTT. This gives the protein CASSYSTDFEAFF.

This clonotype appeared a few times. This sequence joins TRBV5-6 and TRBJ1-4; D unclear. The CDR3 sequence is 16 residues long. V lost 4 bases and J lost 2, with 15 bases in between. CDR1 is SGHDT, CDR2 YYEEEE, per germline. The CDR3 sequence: CASSPWVARTNEKLFF. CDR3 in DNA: TGTGCCAGCAGCCCCTGGGTGGCGAGGACTAATGAAAAACTGTTTTTT.

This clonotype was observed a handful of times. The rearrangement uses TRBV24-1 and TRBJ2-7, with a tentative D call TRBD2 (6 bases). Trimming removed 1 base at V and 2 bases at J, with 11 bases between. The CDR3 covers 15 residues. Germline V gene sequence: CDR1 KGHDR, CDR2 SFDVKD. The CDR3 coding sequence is TGTGCCACCAGTGATTTCCGCGGAGGGGCCTACGAGCAGTACTTC. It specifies CATSDFRGGAYEQYF.

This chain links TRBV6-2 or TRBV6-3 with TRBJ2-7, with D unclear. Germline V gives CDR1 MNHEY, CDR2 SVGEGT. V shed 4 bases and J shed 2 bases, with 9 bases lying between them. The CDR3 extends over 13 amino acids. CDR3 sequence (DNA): TGTGCCAGCAGTTGGGTGAACACCTACGAGCAGTACTTC. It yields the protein CASSWVNTYEQYF.

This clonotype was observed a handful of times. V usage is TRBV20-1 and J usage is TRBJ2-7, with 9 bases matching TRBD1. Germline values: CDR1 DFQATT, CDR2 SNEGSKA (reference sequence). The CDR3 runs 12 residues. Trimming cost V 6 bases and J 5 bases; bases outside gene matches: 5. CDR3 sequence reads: CSAPTGGHEQYF. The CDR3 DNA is TGCAGTGCCCCTACAGGGGGCCACGAGCAGTACTTC.

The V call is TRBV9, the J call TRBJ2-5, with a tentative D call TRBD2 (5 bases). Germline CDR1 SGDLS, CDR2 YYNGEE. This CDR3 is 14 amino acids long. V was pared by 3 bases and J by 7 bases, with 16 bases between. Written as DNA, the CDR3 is TGTGCCAGCAGCGATAGTGGACTCGAAGCGACCCAGTACTTC. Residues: CASSDSGLEATQYF.

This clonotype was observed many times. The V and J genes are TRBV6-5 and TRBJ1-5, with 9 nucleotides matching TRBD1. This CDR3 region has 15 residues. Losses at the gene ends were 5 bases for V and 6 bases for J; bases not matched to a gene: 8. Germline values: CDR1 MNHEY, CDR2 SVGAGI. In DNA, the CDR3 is TGTGCCAGCAGTCCAGGGACAGGGAGCGGTCAGCCCCAGCATTTT. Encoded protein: CASSPGTGSGQPQHF.

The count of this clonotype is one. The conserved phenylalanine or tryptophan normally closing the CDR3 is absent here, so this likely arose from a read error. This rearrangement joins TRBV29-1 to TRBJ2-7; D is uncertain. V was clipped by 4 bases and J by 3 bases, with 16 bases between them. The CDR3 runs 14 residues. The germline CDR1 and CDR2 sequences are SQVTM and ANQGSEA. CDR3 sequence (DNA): TGCAGCGTTGTTTTCGAGACAACAAACTACGAGCAGTACCTC. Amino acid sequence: CSVVFETTNYEQYL.

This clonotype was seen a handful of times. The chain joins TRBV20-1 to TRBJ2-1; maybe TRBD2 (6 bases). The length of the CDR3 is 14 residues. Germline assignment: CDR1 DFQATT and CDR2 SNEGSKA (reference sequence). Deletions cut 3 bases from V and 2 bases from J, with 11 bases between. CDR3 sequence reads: CSARGGMAYNEQFF. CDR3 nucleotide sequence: TGCAGTGCTAGGGGCGGGATGGCCTACAATGAGCAGTTCTTC.